A single T cell receptor (beta chain) is shown here with its context. What it binds is not known. In TCRdb, the reads were re-called with MiXCR into one record per CDR3 protein. The data show 250,000 to 300,000 distinct CDR3 sequences, roughly 9.1% seen once. The entry originates in a study of T cell repertoires in cytomegalovirus infection. Across the study: It can be stated that public TCR beta signatures indicated CMV infection as well as a matching HLA type.

Study-wide points: The response measured ex vivo was dominated by TCR beta clonotypes (HLA-C-restricted and CMV-specific). Carriers of CMV and the relevant HLA type were discriminated by public TCR beta frequency.

This CDR3 comprises 16 residues. With 1 base removed from V and 8 bases from J, the gap between germline ends came to 20 bases. Germline values: CDR1 SGHVS, CDR2 FNYEAQ. Material: PBMCs. This TCR came from a human donor in good health (CMV status not recorded). Some clones in this sample may be carry-over from other donors' samples. The chain carries TRBV7-6 and TRBJ1-2; D might be TRBD1 (6 bases). The CDR3 reads CASSLGSGQTPGGYTF. DNA of the CDR3: TGTGCCAGCAGCTTAGGGTCTGGACAGACCCCGGGGGGCTACACCTTC.